This T cell receptor beta chain comes out of a study of T cell repertoires in cytomegalovirus infection. Study overall: Recently identified HLA-C-restricted CMV epitopes and well-studied HLA-B-restricted CMV epitopes were used by the study. Public TCR beta signatures marked donors with CMV infection and the matching HLA. Whole-study findings and limits: HLA-C-restricted CMV-specific TCR beta clonotypes were dominant in the ex vivo response.

From the reads, TCRdb called clonotypes with MiXCR, one entry per CDR3 protein. The table includes about 160,000 distinct CDR3 sequences, less than 25% detected once. This clonotype was counted between two and nine times. Its antigen is unknown. Germline V CDR1 and CDR2: SGHTS, YDEGEE. The CDR3 is 15 amino acids. J was trimmed by 4 bases and V by 5 bases; bases with no gene match: 8. The TCR originated in a human donor in good health (CMV status not recorded). Some clones in this sample may be carry-over from other donors' samples. The chain couples TRBV5-8 to TRBJ1-5; 8 nucleotides line up with TRBD1. The sequencing used CD8+ T cells from cultured PBMCs, collected from culture after CMV antigen stimulation. CDR3: CASRMRDRMNQPQHF. The CDR3, as DNA: TGTGCCAGCAGAATGAGGGACAGGATGAATCAGCCCCAGCATTTT.